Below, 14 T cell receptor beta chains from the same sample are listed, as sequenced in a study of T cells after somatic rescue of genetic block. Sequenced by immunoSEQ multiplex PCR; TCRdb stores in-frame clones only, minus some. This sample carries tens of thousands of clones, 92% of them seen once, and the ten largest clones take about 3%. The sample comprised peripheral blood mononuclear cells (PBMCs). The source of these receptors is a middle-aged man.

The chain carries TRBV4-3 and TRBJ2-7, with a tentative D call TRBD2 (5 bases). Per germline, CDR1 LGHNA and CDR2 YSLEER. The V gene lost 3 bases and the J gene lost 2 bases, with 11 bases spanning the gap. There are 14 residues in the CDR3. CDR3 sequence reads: CASSQTRDTYEQYF. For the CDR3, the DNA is TGCGCCAGCAGCCAGACCCGGGATACCTACGAGCAGTACTTC.

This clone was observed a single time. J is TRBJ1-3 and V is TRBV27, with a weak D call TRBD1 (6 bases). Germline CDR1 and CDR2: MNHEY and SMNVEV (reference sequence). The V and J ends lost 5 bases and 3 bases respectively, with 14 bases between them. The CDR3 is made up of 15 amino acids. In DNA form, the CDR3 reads TGTGCCAGCAGTATTCAGGGGTTGGGTGGAAACACCATATATTTT. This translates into CASSIQGLGGNTIYF.

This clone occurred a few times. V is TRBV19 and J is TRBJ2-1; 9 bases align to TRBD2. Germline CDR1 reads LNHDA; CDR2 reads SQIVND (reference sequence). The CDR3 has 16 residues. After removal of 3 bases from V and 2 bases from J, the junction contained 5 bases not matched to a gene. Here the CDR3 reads CASSIQAGGPYNEQFF. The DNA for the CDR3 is TGTGCCAGTAGTATCCAAGCGGGAGGTCCCTACAATGAGCAGTTCTTC.

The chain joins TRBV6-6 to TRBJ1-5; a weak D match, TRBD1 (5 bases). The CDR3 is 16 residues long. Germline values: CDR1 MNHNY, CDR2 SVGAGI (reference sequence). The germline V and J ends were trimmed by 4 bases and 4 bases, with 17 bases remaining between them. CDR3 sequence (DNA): TGTGCCAGCAGTTCCTCCGGGGCAACGGGAAATCAGCCCCAGCATTTT. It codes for CASSSSGATGNQPQHF.

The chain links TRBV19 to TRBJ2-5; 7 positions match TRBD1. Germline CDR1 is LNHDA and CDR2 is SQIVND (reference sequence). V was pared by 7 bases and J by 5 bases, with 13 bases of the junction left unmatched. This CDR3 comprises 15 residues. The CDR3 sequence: CASKGQDGPWETQYF. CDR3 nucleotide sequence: TGTGCCAGTAAAGGACAGGATGGCCCATGGGAGACCCAGTACTTC.

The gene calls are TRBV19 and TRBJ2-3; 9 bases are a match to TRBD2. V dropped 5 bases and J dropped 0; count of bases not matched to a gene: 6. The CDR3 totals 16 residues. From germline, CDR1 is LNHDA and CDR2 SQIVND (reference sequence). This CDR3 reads CASSWSLAGSTDTQYF. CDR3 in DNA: TGTGCCAGTAGTTGGTCTCTAGCGGGGAGCACAGATACGCAGTATTTT.

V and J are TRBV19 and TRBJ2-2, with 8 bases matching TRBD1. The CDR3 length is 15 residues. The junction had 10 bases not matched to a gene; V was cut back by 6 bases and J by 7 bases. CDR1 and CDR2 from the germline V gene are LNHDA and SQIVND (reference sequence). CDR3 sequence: CASRGRTGLDGELFF. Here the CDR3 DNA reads TGTGCCAGTAGGGGCCGGACAGGGTTGGACGGGGAGCTGTTTTTT.

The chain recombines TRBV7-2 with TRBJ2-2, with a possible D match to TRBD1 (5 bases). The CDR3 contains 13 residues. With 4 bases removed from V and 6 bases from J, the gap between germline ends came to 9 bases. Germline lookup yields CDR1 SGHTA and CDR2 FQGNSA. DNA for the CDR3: TGTGCCAGCAGCTCCGTGGGGCCCGGGGAGCTGTTTTTT. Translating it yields CASSSVGPGELFF.

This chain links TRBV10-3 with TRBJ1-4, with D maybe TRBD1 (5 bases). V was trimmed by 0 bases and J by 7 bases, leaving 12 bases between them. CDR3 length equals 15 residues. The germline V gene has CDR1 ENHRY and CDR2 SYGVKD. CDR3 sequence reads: CAISESDGGGEKLFF. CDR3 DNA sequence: TGTGCCATCAGTGAGTCGGATGGGGGTGGTGAAAAACTGTTTTTT.

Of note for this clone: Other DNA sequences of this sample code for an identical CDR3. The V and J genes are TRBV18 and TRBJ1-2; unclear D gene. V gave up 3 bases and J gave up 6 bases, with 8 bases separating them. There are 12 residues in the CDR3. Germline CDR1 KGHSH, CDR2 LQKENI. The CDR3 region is CASSPSGDGYTF. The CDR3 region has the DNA TGTGCCAGCTCACCGAGCGGAGATGGCTACACCTTC.

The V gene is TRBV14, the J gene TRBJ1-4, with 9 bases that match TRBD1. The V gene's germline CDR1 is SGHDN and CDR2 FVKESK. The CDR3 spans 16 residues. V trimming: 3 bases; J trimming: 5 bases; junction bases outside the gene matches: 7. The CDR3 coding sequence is TGTGCCAGCAGCCACAAACCGGGACAGGGAAATGAAAAACTGTTTTTT. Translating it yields CASSHKPGQGNEKLFF.

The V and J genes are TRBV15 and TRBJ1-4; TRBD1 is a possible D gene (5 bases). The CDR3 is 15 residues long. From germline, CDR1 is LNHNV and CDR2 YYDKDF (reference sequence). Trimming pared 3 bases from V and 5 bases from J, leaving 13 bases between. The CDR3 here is CATSSYPGLNEKLFF. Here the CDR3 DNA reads TGTGCCACCAGCAGCTACCCGGGGCTAAATGAAAAACTGTTTTTT.

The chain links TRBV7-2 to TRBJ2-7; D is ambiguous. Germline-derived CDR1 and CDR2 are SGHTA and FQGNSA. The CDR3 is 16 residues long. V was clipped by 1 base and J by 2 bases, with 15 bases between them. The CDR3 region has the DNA TGTGCCAGCAGCTTAGTCCCGGCACGGCGAGCCTACGAGCAGTACTTC. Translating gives CASSLVPARRAYEQYF.

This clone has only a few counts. The DNA of the CDR3 is TGTGCCAGCTCCAAGCTCCCGGCTAGAAGGGACTACGAGCAGTACTTC. This gives the protein CASSKLPARRDYEQYF. The rearrangement links TRBV18 to TRBJ2-7; D unclear. Germline V gives CDR1 KGHSH, CDR2 LQKENI. V was clipped by 6 bases and J by 3 bases, with 21 bases between them. The CDR3 runs to 16 residues. Complete variable domain (other parts from reference TRBV18 and TRBJ2-7): NAGVMQNPRHLVRRRGQEARLRCSPMKGHSHVYWYRQLPEEGLKFMVYLQKENIIDESGMPKERFSAEFPKEGPSILRIQQVVRGDSAAYFCASSKLPARRDYEQYFGPGTRLTVT.